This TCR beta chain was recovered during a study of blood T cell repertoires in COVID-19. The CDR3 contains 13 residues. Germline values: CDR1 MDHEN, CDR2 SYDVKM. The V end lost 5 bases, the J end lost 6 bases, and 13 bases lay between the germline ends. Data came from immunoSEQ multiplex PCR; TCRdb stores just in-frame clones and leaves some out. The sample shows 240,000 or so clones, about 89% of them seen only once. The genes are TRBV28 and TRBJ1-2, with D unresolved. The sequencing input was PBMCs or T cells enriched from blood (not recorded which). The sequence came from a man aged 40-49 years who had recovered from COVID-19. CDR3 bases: TGTGCCAGCAGTCAGAAGTTGGCAGATGGCTACACCTTC. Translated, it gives CASSQKLADGYTF.